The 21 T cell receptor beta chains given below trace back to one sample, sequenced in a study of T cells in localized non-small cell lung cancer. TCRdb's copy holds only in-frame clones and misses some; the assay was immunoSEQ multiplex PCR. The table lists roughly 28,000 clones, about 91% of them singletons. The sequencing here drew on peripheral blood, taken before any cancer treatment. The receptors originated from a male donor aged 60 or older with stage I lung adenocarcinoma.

The CDR3 reads CASSRTSGYNEQFF. The DNA of the CDR3 is TGTGCTAGTTCTCGGACTAGCGGTTACAATGAGCAGTTCTTC. The chain uses TRBV12-5 and TRBJ2-1, with 10 positions matching TRBD2. CDR3 length: 14 amino acids. J was trimmed by 4 bases and V by 8 bases; bases with no gene match: 5. Germline assignment: CDR1 LGHNT and CDR2 FRNRAP.

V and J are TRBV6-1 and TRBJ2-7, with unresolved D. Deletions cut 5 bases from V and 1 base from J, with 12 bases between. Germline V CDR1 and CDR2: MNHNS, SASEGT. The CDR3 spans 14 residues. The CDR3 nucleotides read TGTGCCAGCAGTCGAAGTGGCAGTTCCTACGAGCAGTACTTC. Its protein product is CASSRSGSSYEQYF.

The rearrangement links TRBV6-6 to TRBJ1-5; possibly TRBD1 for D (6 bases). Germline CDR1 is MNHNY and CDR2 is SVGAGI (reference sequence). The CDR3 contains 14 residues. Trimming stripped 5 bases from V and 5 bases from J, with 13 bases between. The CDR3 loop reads CASSGGGVHQPQHF. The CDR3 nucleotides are TGTGCCAGCAGTGGAGGGGGGGTGCATCAGCCCCAGCATTTT.

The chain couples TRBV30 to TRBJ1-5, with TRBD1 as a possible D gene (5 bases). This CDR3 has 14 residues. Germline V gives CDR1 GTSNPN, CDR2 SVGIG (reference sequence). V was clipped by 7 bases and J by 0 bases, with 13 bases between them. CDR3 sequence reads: CAYTGADSNQPQHF. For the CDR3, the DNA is TGTGCCTACACTGGGGCGGATAGCAATCAGCCCCAGCATTTT.

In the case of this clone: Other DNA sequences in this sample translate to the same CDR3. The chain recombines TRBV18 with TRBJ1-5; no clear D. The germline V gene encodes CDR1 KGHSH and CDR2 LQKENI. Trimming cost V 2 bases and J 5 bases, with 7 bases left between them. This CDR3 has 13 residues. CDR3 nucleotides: TGTGCCAGCTCACCAGGGAGTGATCAGCCCCAGCATTTT. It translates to CASSPGSDQPQHF.

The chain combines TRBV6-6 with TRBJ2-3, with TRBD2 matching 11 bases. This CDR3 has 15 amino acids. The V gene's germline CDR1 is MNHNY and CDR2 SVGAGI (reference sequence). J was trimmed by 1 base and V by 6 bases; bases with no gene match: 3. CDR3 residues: CASSQTSGGTDTQYF. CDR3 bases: TGTGCCAGCAGCCAGACTAGCGGGGGCACAGATACGCAGTATTTT.

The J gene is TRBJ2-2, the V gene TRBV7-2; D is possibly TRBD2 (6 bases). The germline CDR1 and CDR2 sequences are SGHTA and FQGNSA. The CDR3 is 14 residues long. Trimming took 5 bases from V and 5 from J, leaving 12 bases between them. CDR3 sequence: CASSGGRRTGELFF. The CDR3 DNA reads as TGTGCCAGCAGCGGAGGGAGGAGGACCGGGGAGCTGTTTTTT.

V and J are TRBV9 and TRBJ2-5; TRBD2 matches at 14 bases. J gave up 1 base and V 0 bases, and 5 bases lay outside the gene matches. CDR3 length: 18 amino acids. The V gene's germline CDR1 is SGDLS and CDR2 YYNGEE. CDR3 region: CASSVEGTSGGPQETQYF. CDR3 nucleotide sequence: TGTGCCAGCAGCGTAGAGGGGACTAGCGGGGGCCCCCAAGAGACCCAGTACTTC.

CDR3 amino acids: CSVDMGGGNTEAFF. CDR3 sequence (DNA): TGCAGCGTTGATATGGGGGGGGGAAACACTGAAGCTTTCTTT. V usage is TRBV29-1 and J usage is TRBJ1-1; D is perhaps TRBD1 (5 bases). Per germline, CDR1 SQVTM and CDR2 ANQGSEA. The V and J ends lost 3 bases and 2 bases respectively, with 13 bases between them. This CDR3 is built from 14 residues.

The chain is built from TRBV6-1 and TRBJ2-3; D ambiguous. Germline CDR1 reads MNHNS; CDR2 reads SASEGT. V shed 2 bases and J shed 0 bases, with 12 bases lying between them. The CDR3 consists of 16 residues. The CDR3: CASSERSPSSTDTQYF. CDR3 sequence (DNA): TGTGCCAGCAGTGAAAGGTCACCTTCTAGCACAGATACGCAGTATTTT.

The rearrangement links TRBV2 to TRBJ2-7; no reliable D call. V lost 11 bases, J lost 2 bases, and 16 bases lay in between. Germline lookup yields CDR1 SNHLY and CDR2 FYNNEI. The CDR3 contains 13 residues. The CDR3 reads CASQREAPYEQYF. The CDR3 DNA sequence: TGTGCCTCCCAGCGAGAGGCCCCCTACGAGCAGTACTTC.

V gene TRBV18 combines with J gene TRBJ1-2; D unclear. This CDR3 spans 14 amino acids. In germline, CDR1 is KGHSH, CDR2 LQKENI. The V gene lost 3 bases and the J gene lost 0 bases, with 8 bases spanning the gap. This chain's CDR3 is CASSPPTANYGYTF. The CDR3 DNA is TGTGCCAGCTCACCGCCCACAGCTAACTATGGCTACACCTTC.

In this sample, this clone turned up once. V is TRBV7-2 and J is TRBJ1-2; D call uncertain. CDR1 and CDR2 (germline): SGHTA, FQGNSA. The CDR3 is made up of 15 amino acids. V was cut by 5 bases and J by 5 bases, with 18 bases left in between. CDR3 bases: TGTGCCAGCAGCACCCAACAGACCGGCGGTTATGGCTACACCTTC. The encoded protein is CASSTQQTGGYGYTF.

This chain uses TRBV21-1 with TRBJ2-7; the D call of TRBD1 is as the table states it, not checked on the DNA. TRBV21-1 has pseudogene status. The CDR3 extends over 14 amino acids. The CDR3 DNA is TGTGCCAGCAGTACACAGGGTGCAGGCCTCGAGCAGTACTTC. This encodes CASSTQGAGLEQYF.

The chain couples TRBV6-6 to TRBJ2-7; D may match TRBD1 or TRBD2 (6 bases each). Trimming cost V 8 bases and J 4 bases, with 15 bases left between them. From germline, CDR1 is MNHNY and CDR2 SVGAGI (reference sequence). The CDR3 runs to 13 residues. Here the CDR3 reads CASSKGGSYEQYF. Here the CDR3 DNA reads TGTGCCAGCTCTAAGGGGGGCTCTTACGAGCAGTACTTC.

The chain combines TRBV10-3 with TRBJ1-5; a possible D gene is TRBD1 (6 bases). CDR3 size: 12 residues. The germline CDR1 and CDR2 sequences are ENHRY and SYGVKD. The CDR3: CVRWGAYQPQHF. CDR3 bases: TGTGTCCGGTGGGGGGCCTATCAGCCCCAGCATTTT.

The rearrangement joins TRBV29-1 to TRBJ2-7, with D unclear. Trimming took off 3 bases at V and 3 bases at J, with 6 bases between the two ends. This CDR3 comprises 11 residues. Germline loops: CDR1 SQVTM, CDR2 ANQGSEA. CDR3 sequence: CSVEGSYEQYF. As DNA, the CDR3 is TGCAGCGTTGAGGGCAGCTACGAGCAGTACTTC.

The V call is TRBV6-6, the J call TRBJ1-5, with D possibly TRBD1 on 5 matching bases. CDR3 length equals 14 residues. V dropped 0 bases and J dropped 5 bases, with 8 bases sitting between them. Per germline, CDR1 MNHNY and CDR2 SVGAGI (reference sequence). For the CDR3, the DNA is TGTGCCAGCAGTTACTCGGTAGGGGATCAGCCCCAGCATTTT. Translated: CASSYSVGDQPQHF.

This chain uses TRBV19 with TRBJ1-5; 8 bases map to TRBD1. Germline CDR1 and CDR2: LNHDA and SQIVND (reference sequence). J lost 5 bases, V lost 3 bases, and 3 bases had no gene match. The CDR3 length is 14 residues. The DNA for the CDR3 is TGTGCCAGTAGTATTGGACAGGGAGATCAGCCCCAGCATTTT. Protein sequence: CASSIGQGDQPQHF.

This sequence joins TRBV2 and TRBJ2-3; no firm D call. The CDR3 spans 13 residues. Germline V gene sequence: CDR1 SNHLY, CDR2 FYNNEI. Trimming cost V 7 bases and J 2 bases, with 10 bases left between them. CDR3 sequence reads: CASTYQATDTQYF. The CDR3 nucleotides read TGTGCCAGCACGTATCAGGCCACAGATACGCAGTATTTT.

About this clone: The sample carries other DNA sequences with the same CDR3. The DNA of the CDR3 is TGCGCCAGCAGCTTGGCGGTACAGGATGGCTACACCTTC. Translating gives CASSLAVQDGYTF. V is TRBV5-1 and J is TRBJ1-2; a possible D gene is TRBD1 (5 bases). Germline values: CDR1 SGHRS, CDR2 YFSETQ. CDR3 length: 13 residues. Trimming cost V 0 bases and J 6 bases, with 9 bases left between them.